The 32 T cell receptor beta chains given below trace back to one sample, sequenced in a study of shared clonotypes between healthy human individuals. Only in-frame clones appear in the TCRdb table, and some are missing; sequencing was by immunoSEQ multiplex PCR. The table shows about 2,500,000 clones, with around 90% occurring only once. The sequenced sample was naive CD4+ T cells sorted from blood. The subset denotes: CD45RA+ positively selected. These TCRs come from a man younger than 35 in good health.

This clone turned up a few times. J is TRBJ1-5 and V is TRBV28; TRBD1 matches at 9 bases. Germline V CDR1 and CDR2: MDHEN, SYDVKM. Trimming took 8 bases from V and 3 from J; bases not matched to a gene: 5. The CDR3 length is 14 residues. The CDR3 DNA is TGTGCCAGCGGGGACAGGGCTTACAATCAGCCCCAGCATTTT. Its translation: CASGDRAYNQPQHF. Supplemented by reference TRBV28 and TRBJ1-5, the full variable domain reads DVKVTQSSRYLVKRTGEKVFLECVQDMDHENMFWYRQDPGLGLRLIYFSYDVKMKEKGDIPEGYSVSREKKERFSLILESASTNQTSMYLCASGDRAYNQPQHFGDGTRLSIL.

V is TRBV5-1 and J is TRBJ1-1, with D perhaps matching TRBD1 (6 bases). V was shortened by 0 bases and J by 2 bases, with 14 bases between the two germline ends. The CDR3 loop spans 16 amino acids. Germline CDR1 SGHRS, CDR2 YFSETQ. This chain's CDR3 is CASSLVPDRSNTEAFF. The CDR3 DNA follows: TGCGCCAGCAGCTTGGTACCGGACAGAAGTAACACTGAAGCTTTCTTT.

This chain uses TRBV30 with TRBJ1-6, with D tentatively TRBD1 (5 bases). The CDR3 runs to 12 residues. Germline V gene lookup returns CDR1 GTSNPN and CDR2 SVGIG (reference sequence). In DNA, the CDR3 is TGTGCTCGGGGCAGGGCCAATTCACCCCTCCACTTT. Protein product: CARGRANSPLHF.

This chain joins TRBV2 and TRBJ1-5; TRBD1 matches at 7 bases. The CDR3 is made up of 13 amino acids. Per germline, CDR1 SNHLY and CDR2 FYNNEI. J lost 4 bases, V lost 7 bases, and 4 bases had no gene match. The DNA for the CDR3 is TGTGCCAGCATTAAGGACAGGAATCAGCCCCAGCATTTT. Translating gives CASIKDRNQPQHF.

The rearrangement links TRBV18 to TRBJ2-5; D unclear. The CDR3 extends over 14 amino acids. In germline, CDR1 is KGHSH, CDR2 LQKENI. V was pared by 2 bases and J by 4 bases, with 11 bases between. CDR3 in amino acids: CASSPTLSPETQYF. The CDR3 region has the DNA TGTGCCAGCTCACCAACGTTAAGTCCAGAGACCCAGTACTTC.

As DNA, the CDR3 is TGTGCCAGCAGCCCCATTGACAGGACCGGGGAGCTGTTTTTT. Translated, it gives CASSPIDRTGELFF. The chain joins TRBV5-6 to TRBJ2-2; possibly TRBD1 for D (6 bases). The CDR3 sequence is 14 residues long. CDR1 and CDR2 (germline): SGHDT, YYEEEE. V lost 4 bases to trimming and J lost 5 bases, with 12 bases between them.

V and J are TRBV10-3 and TRBJ2-2; tentative D call: TRBD1 (6 bases). With 7 bases removed from V and 5 bases from J, the gap between germline ends came to 20 bases. The CDR3 has 16 residues. Germline loops: CDR1 ENHRY, CDR2 SYGVKD. The CDR3 protein is CAITAGTPRGTGELFF. As DNA, the CDR3 is TGTGCCATCACAGCCGGGACACCCAGGGGTACCGGGGAGCTGTTTTTT.

V gene TRBV9 combines with J gene TRBJ1-1, with D unclear. CDR1 and CDR2 from the germline V gene are SGDLS and YYNGEE. The length of the CDR3 is 13 residues. Trimming left V 2 bases short and J 2 bases short, with 7 bases between. This CDR3 is CASSVRANTEAFF. CDR3 nucleotides: TGTGCCAGCAGCGTCCGGGCAAACACTGAAGCTTTCTTT.

J is TRBJ2-3 and V is TRBV6-1; D is possibly TRBD1 (5 bases). This CDR3 has 13 amino acids. V gave up 6 bases and J gave up 4 bases, with 11 bases separating them. Germline V gene lookup returns CDR1 MNHNS and CDR2 SASEGT. CDR3 sequence (DNA): TGTGCCAGCAGGCAGGGCAGTGCAGATACGCAGTATTTT. It is translated as CASRQGSADTQYF.

This clone came up a few times. The sample has other DNA sequences that encode this CDR3 too. In DNA form, the CDR3 reads TGTGCCAGCAGTTCCCGCACAGATACGCAGTATTTT. It is translated as CASSSRTDTQYF. J is TRBJ2-3 and V is TRBV28; D remains unclear. CDR1 is MDHEN, CDR2 SYDVKM, per germline. This CDR3 has 12 residues. Trimming removed 4 bases from V and 1 base from J, with 3 bases in between.

This sequence joins TRBV9 and TRBJ1-2, with D uncertain. The germline gives CDR1 SGDLS, CDR2 YYNGEE. The length of the CDR3 is 13 residues. V was cut by 6 bases and J by 0 bases, with 9 bases left in between. CDR3 amino acids: CASMDRTNYGYTF. The CDR3 coding sequence is TGTGCCAGCATGGACCGAACTAACTATGGCTACACCTTC.

This chain joins TRBV6-1 and TRBJ2-5, with 7 bases aligning to TRBD1. The CDR3 runs to 12 residues. Germline assignment: CDR1 MNHNS and CDR2 SASEGT. J was trimmed by 5 bases and V by 11 bases; bases with no gene match: 8. Here the CDR3 reads CAGRQGDETQYF. DNA of the CDR3: TGTGCCGGGCGACAGGGTGATGAGACCCAGTACTTC.

Concerning this clone: In the same sample, other DNA sequences code for this CDR3. The chain is built from TRBV27 and TRBJ1-3; D is undetermined. Germline V CDR1 and CDR2: MNHEY, SMNVEV (reference sequence). This CDR3 has 11 amino acids. Between the trimmed V and J ends, which lost 8 bases and 4 bases, there was a span of 6 bases. For the CDR3, the DNA is TGTGCCAGCTCACTCGGAAACACCATATATTTT. It translates to CASSLGNTIYF.

The chain has TRBV10-3 and TRBJ2-2, with D unclear. Trimming took off 3 bases at V and 6 bases at J, with 8 bases between the two ends. This CDR3 spans 13 amino acids. From germline, CDR1 is ENHRY and CDR2 SYGVKD. DNA for the CDR3: TGTGCCATCAGTGACTTTTGGGCCGGGGAGCTGTTTTTT. Translating it yields CAISDFWAGELFF.

This chain links TRBV6-5 with TRBJ1-4; D perhaps matches TRBD1 (5 bases). V lost 8 bases, J lost 3 bases, and 13 bases lay in between. Germline CDR1 and CDR2: MNHEY and SVGAGI. The CDR3 consists of 14 residues. The CDR3 DNA sequence: TGTGCCAGCGGTCGGGGGTTGGCTAATGAAAAACTGTTTTTT. Amino acids: CASGRGLANEKLFF.

This chain's CDR3 is CASSQDTGTANYGYTF. In DNA form, the CDR3 reads TGCGCCAGCAGCCAAGACACCGGGACAGCTAACTATGGCTACACCTTC. The gene calls are TRBV4-3 and TRBJ1-2; TRBD1 agrees at 7 bases. V trimming: 0 bases; J trimming: 0 bases; junction bases outside the gene matches: 4. The germline V gene encodes CDR1 LGHNA and CDR2 YSLEER. CDR3 length: 16 amino acids.

The chain is built from TRBV11-2 and TRBJ2-1, with TRBD2 identical over 7 bases. Germline V gives CDR1 SGHAT, CDR2 FQNNGV. This CDR3 has 17 residues. V lost 6 bases to trimming and J lost 0 bases; unmatched junction nucleotides: 11. The CDR3 protein is CASRSLGGSPSYNEQFF. The CDR3 DNA reads as TGTGCCAGCAGATCATTAGGCGGGAGTCCCTCCTACAATGAGCAGTTCTTC.

This chain connects TRBV14 to TRBJ1-6; D might be TRBD1 (5 bases). The V gene lost 1 base and the J gene lost 7 bases, with 20 bases spanning the gap. This CDR3 has 18 amino acids. CDR1 and CDR2 from the germline V gene are SGHDN and FVKESK. The CDR3 region is CASSQGKSGAEENSPLHF. CDR3 sequence (DNA): TGTGCCAGCAGCCAAGGTAAAAGCGGGGCGGAGGAAAATTCACCCCTCCACTTT.

CDR3 residues: CSAREALGYTF. In DNA form, the CDR3 reads TGCAGTGCTAGGGAAGCATTGGGCTACACCTTC. The J gene is TRBJ1-2, the V gene TRBV20-1, with no clear D. This CDR3 comprises 11 residues. The V and J ends lost 3 bases and 8 bases respectively, with 10 bases between them. The V gene's germline CDR1 is DFQATT and CDR2 SNEGSKA (reference sequence).

This clone was observed a handful of times. The chain combines TRBV4-1 with TRBJ1-4; TRBD1 matches at 9 bases. CDR1 and CDR2 from the germline V gene are MGHRA and YSYEKL. The CDR3 spans 15 residues. The V gene end was trimmed by 4 bases and the J gene end by 8 bases; junction bases not matched to a gene: 8. CDR3 residues: CASSLTGTGNEKLFF. The CDR3 DNA sequence: TGCGCCAGCAGCCTTACCGGGACAGGGAACGAAAAACTGTTTTTT.

This clone was recorded only once. The chain couples TRBV30 to TRBJ2-2; 9 nucleotides align to TRBD1. Unmatched junction bases numbered 8, after V lost 5 bases and J lost 7 bases. Germline V CDR1 and CDR2: GTSNPN, SVGIG (reference sequence). The CDR3 is 14 amino acids. CDR3: CAWGPGQGFGELFF. The CDR3 nucleotides read TGTGCCTGGGGACCGGGACAGGGATTCGGGGAGCTGTTTTTT.

V and J are TRBV7-9 and TRBJ2-7, with D uncertain. Trimming shortened V by 6 bases and J by 2 bases, and 8 bases separated the two germline ends. The CDR3 contains 12 residues. CDR1 is SEHNR and CDR2 is FQNEAQ in the germline V gene (reference sequence). This CDR3 reads CASSTDPYEQYF. The CDR3 coding sequence is TGTGCCAGCAGTACGGACCCCTACGAGCAGTACTTC.

The chain is built from TRBV27 and TRBJ1-1; D not resolved. The CDR3 has 14 amino acids. Trimming shortened V by 2 bases and J by 8 bases, and 15 bases separated the two germline ends. Germline V gene data show CDR1 as MNHEY and CDR2 as SMNVEV (reference sequence). CDR3 nucleotides: TGTGCCAGCAGTTTAAGGTCGGAGCACCGGGAAGCTTTCTTT. It encodes CASSLRSEHREAFF.

This clone was detected only once. The chain combines TRBV7-2 with TRBJ1-1, with D maybe TRBD1 (6 bases). Germline-derived CDR1 and CDR2 are SGHTA and FQGNSA. Trimming took 0 bases from V and 5 from J, leaving 16 bases between them. This CDR3 region has 16 residues. Here the CDR3 reads CASSLAWVGGGTEAFF. Here the CDR3 DNA reads TGTGCCAGCAGCTTAGCGTGGGTAGGGGGAGGTACTGAAGCTTTCTTT.

On this clone: At one end the junction does not follow the germline gene, possibly because of a read error. The chain recombines TRBV6-1 with TRBJ1-4; a weak D match, TRBD1 (5 bases). The CDR3 sequence is 15 residues long. Germline V gene data show CDR1 as MNHNS and CDR2 as SASEGT. The CDR3 DNA reads TGTGCCAGCAGCGAAGGTCGGGGGTTCTCGGAAAAACTGTTTTTT. Amino acids: CASSEGRGFSEKLFF.

The chain joins TRBV7-9 to TRBJ2-7; no firm D call. The germline CDR1 and CDR2 sequences are SEHNR and FQNEAQ (reference sequence). This CDR3 comprises 12 residues. V dropped 5 bases and J dropped 2 bases, with 7 bases sitting between them. CDR3 sequence (DNA): TGTGCCAGCAGCAGAATAGCCTACGAGCAGTACTTC. The encoded protein is CASSRIAYEQYF.

This clone was seen a single time. The chain couples TRBV27 to TRBJ1-3; 10 nucleotides match TRBD1. This CDR3 region has 13 residues. With 9 bases clipped from V and 6 bases from J, the junction kept 5 bases outside the gene matches. From germline, CDR1 is MNHEY and CDR2 SMNVEV (reference sequence). The CDR3 spells CASGGQGKNTIYF. The CDR3 coding sequence is TGTGCCAGTGGGGGACAGGGGAAAAACACCATATATTTT.

This clone was observed a handful of times. Other DNA sequences within the sample encode an identical CDR3. This chain connects TRBV7-9 to TRBJ1-1, with D uncertain. CDR1 is SEHNR, CDR2 FQNEAQ, per germline (reference sequence). This CDR3 is built from 13 residues. Trimming shortened V by 3 bases and J by 1 base, and 6 bases separated the two germline ends. As DNA, the CDR3 is TGTGCCAGCAGCTTCGGGGAGAACACTGAAGCTTTCTTT. It codes for CASSFGENTEAFF.

The V and J genes are TRBV4-1 and TRBJ1-4; TRBD1 agrees at 11 bases. Trimming at V came to 3 bases and at J to 8 bases, leaving 11 bases not matched to a gene. Germline V gene lookup returns CDR1 MGHRA and CDR2 YSYEKL. This CDR3 spans 17 amino acids. The CDR3 is CASSHAFPGQGAEKLFF. The CDR3 nucleotides are TGCGCCAGCAGCCACGCCTTCCCCGGACAGGGGGCGGAAAAACTGTTTTTT.

On this clone: Other DNA sequences in this sample translate to the same CDR3. The chain couples TRBV5-4 to TRBJ2-3; either TRBD1 or TRBD2 may fit D (6 bases each). Germline CDR1 and CDR2: SGHNT and YYREEE (reference sequence). The germline V and J ends were trimmed by 4 bases and 0 bases, with 12 bases remaining between them. This CDR3 is built from 15 residues. CDR3 sequence: CASSLRGPSTDTQYF. In nucleotides, the CDR3 is TGTGCCAGCAGCCTCCGGGGGCCCAGCACAGATACGCAGTATTTT.

As to this clone: The sample carries other DNA sequences with the same CDR3. The rearrangement joins TRBV18 to TRBJ1-1, with no clear D. CDR3 length equals 14 residues. Germline V CDR1 and CDR2: KGHSH, LQKENI. Between the trimmed V and J ends, which lost 0 bases and 1 base, there was a span of 6 bases. The CDR3 loop is CASSPPLGNTEAFF. Here the CDR3 DNA reads TGTGCCAGCTCACCACCGCTTGGGAACACTGAAGCTTTCTTT.

This rearrangement joins TRBV29-1 to TRBJ2-2; D not resolved. CDR3 length equals 12 residues. V lost 4 bases and J 7 bases, leaving 10 bases between the germline ends. Germline V gene sequence: CDR1 SQVTM, CDR2 ANQGSEA. CDR3 nucleotide sequence: TGCAGCGTTGGCTCGGCGGTCGGGGAGCTGTTTTTT. Translating it yields CSVGSAVGELFF.